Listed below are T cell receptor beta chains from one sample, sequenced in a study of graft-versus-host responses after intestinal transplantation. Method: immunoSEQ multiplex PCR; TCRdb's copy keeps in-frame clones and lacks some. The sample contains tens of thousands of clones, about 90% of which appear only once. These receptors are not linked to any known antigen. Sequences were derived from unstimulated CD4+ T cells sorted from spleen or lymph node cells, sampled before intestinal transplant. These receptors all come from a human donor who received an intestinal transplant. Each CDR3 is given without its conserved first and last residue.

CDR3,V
ASSQQGYEQY,TRBV19
ASSPGLAGYNEQF,TRBV7-3
ATKERDNGELF,TRBV2
ATSRGPQPQH,TRBV15
ASCPGQGVGEQY,TRBV21-1
ASSSGTEAGYT,TRBV5-4
ARGGQGDQPQH,TRBV7-3
ASSLTGGSYNEQF,TRBV19
ASSVDRSNQPQH,TRBV6-1
ASSLGQYNEQF,TRBV18
ASSLDLRGSYNEQF,TRBV5-4
ASSPYPGQASGNTIY,TRBV18
ASSLWSSGGGSYEQY,TRBV5-1
ASSSQGYEQY,TRBV5-6
ASSTRTGQSSGNTIY,TRBV7-9
ASSPGARTGELF,TRBV18
ASSPRGQETQY,TRBV5-4
ASSLTGQGVGYT,TRBV7-3
ASSDTGSAGNTIY,TRBV2
ASSLAGKDTGELF,TRBV5-1
ASSLRGLDTEAF,TRBV7-3
AISETTTNEKLF,TRBV10-3
ASKGAGDLYEQY,TRBV6-5
ASRNRGPGELF,TRBV6-5
ASKMAGGMGSNQPQH,TRBV19
ASSYSLAYYEQY,TRBV6-5
ASSKLADYNEQF,TRBV7-9
ASSQSGGAWETQY,TRBV14
ASSPGLASPDTQY,TRBV5-1
ASSAGAGNTIY,TRBV6-1
SATIGSPLH,TRBV20-1
ASSLGQGLDPGGYT,TRBV5-1
ASPPRRDNSPLH,TRBV12-2
ASSYRGTEAF,TRBV19
ASRRQGANTEAF,TRBV6-5
ASSHKQGPITGELF,TRBV5-4
ASSQDGYWA,TRBV4-2
ASRSRDSYYGYT,TRBV6-4
ASSYDWVGASGYT,TRBV6-5
ASSYSQGDPTDTQY,TRBV6-6
ASSRDYEQY,TRBV5-1
ASSVVGAAGELF,TRBV9
ASSDAWGTGVSPLH,TRBV2
ASIGPGHSSNQPQH,TRBV9
AISELGGREGYT,TRBV10-3
ASTGNYGYT,TRBV10-1